This T cell receptor beta chain comes out of a study of cytomegalovirus exposure and HLA in healthy donors. General study results and limits: The classifier was said to identify cytomegalovirus status with high specificity and sensitivity. The tendency of first-cohort TCR clusters to co-occur in the 120 or so validation repertoires emerged from a later analysis. Investigators reported 150 to 200 TCR beta chains as tied to cytomegalovirus.

The CDR3 totals 14 residues. Germline values: CDR1 KGHSH, CDR2 LQKENI. The V end was cut by 2 bases, the J end by 2 bases, with 10 bases between. About this clone: Its antigen is currently unknown.

This table comes from immunoSEQ multiplex PCR, and its TCRdb copy is limited to in-frame clones, with some not included. The sample lists roughly 120,000 clones; 88% were seen once. The donors were part of the validation cohort of 120 subjects. That cohort was separate from the first cohort, which comprised about 730 subjects. Sequencing input: PBMCs. The chain uses TRBV18 and TRBJ2-7; the D gene is possibly TRBD1 (6 bases). This receptor was identified in a young man in good health and CMV-seronegative. CDR3 region: CASSPTGQTYEQYF. The CDR3 nucleotides are TGTGCCAGCTCACCAACGGGACAAACCTACGAGCAGTACTTC. Together with reference TRBV18 and TRBJ2-7, the CDR3 gives the full variable domain: NAGVMQNPRHLVRRRGQEARLRCSPMKGHSHVYWYRQLPEEGLKFMVYLQKENIIDESGMPKERFSAEFPKEGPSILRIQQVVRGDSAAYFCASSPTGQTYEQYFGPGTRLTVT.